Listed below are T cell receptor beta chains from one sample, sequenced in a study of shared clonotypes between healthy human individuals. Sequencing used immunoSEQ multiplex PCR; TCRdb keeps in-frame clones, though not all of them. The table records 2 million to 3 million clones, 80% to 95% of them present only once. The sample comprised naive CD4+ T cells from PBMCs. The receptors stem from a man aged 18 to 29 in good health. Some clones in this sample may be carry-over from other donors' samples. The CDR3 runs from the conserved cysteine through the conserved F or W. Each record gives: clone size, V gene, J gene, D gene, CDR3 protein, CDR3 DNA. A D gene is named only where the DNA matches it firmly. Part of the rows lack a size; the others show once, few, many or a class for expanded clones.

abundance: NA; v_gene: TRBV30; j_gene: TRBJ1-5; d_gene: TRBD1; CDR3aa: CAWSNRQGYSNQPQHF; CDR3nt: TGTGCCTGGAGTAACCGACAGGGCTATAGCAATCAGCCCCAGCATTTT
abundance: NA; v_gene: TRBV30; j_gene: TRBJ1-5; d_gene: NA; CDR3aa: CAWSRTYTQPQHF; CDR3nt: TGTGCCTGGAGTCGGACGTATACTCAGCCCCAGCATTTT
abundance: NA; v_gene: TRBV11-3; j_gene: TRBJ2-5; d_gene: TRBD1; CDR3aa: CASSLDREGKTQYF; CDR3nt: TGTGCCAGCAGCTTGGACAGGGAAGGAAAGACCCAGTACTTC
abundance: NA; v_gene: TRBV11-3; j_gene: TRBJ2-5; d_gene: NA; CDR3aa: CASSLEGAPGETQYF; CDR3nt: TGTGCCAGCAGCTTAGAGGGGGCGCCGGGGGAGACCCAGTACTTC
abundance: NA; v_gene: TRBV9; j_gene: TRBJ2-5; d_gene: TRBD2; CDR3aa: CASSARLAGETQYF; CDR3nt: TGTGCCAGCAGCGCCCGTTTAGCGGGAGAGACCCAGTACTTC
abundance: few; v_gene: TRBV29-1; j_gene: TRBJ1-1; d_gene: NA; CDR3aa: CSSSGMNTEAFF; CDR3nt: TGCAGCTCGTCGGGGATGAACACTGAAGCTTTCTTT
abundance: NA; v_gene: TRBV7-8; j_gene: TRBJ2-7; d_gene: TRBD2; CDR3aa: CASSPAGTSGIGQYF; CDR3nt: TGTGCCAGCAGCCCCGCCGGGACTAGCGGTATAGGGCAGTACTTC
abundance: NA; v_gene: TRBV11-1; j_gene: TRBJ1-2; d_gene: NA; CDR3aa: CASSLAPDSRGYTF; CDR3nt: TGTGCCAGCAGCTTAGCCCCGGACAGTCGTGGCTACACCTTC
abundance: NA; v_gene: TRBV28; j_gene: TRBJ2-1; d_gene: NA; CDR3aa: CASSFGGRRSSYNEQFF; CDR3nt: TGTGCCAGCAGTTTTGGGGGGCGGAGGAGCTCCTACAATGAGCAGTTCTTC
abundance: NA; v_gene: TRBV6-5; j_gene: TRBJ2-1; d_gene: NA; CDR3aa: CASSYRGPQFF; CDR3nt: TGTGCCAGCAGTTACCGGGGCCCTCAGTTCTTC
abundance: few; v_gene: TRBV19; j_gene: TRBJ1-5; d_gene: NA; CDR3aa: CASRTSLNQPQHF; CDR3nt: TGTGCCAGTCGAACCTCACTGAATCAGCCCCAGCATTTT
abundance: NA; v_gene: TRBV15; j_gene: TRBJ2-5; d_gene: NA; CDR3aa: CATSRDLTGQETQYF; CDR3nt: TGTGCCACCAGCAGAGATTTGACAGGCCAAGAGACCCAGTACTTC
abundance: NA; v_gene: TRBV7-2; j_gene: TRBJ2-1; d_gene: TRBD2; CDR3aa: CASSLFASGREGYEQFF; CDR3nt: TGTGCCAGCAGCTTATTTGCTAGCGGGAGAGAAGGATACGAGCAGTTCTTC
abundance: NA; v_gene: TRBV28; j_gene: TRBJ1-2; d_gene: TRBD1; CDR3aa: CASSIAGTGRSYGYTF; CDR3nt: TGTGCCAGCAGTATAGCTGGGACAGGGAGGAGCTATGGCTACACCTTC
abundance: NA; v_gene: TRBV11-2; j_gene: TRBJ1-1; d_gene: NA; CDR3aa: CASSLIDGGGTEAFF; CDR3nt: TGTGCCAGCAGCTTGATCGATGGGGGCGGGACTGAAGCTTTCTTT
abundance: NA; v_gene: TRBV7-3; j_gene: TRBJ2-7; d_gene: NA; CDR3aa: CASSFWAGPTYEQYF; CDR3nt: TGTGCCAGCAGCTTTTGGGCGGGTCCCACCTACGAGCAGTACTTC
abundance: NA; v_gene: TRBV6-1; j_gene: TRBJ1-1; d_gene: NA; CDR3aa: CASSEGGGRGGTEAFF; CDR3nt: TGTGCCAGCAGTGAAGGGGGGGGCAGGGGAGGTACTGAAGCTTTCTTT
abundance: once; v_gene: TRBV5-1; j_gene: TRBJ2-7; d_gene: TRBD1; CDR3aa: CASSSAGTGKNYEQYF; CDR3nt: TGCGCCAGCAGCTCAGCCGGGACAGGGAAAAACTACGAGCAGTACTTC
abundance: NA; v_gene: TRBV15; j_gene: TRBJ2-6; d_gene: NA; CDR3aa: CATSTPRASSGANVLTF; CDR3nt: TGTGCCACCAGCACCCCAAGGGCGAGCTCTGGGGCCAACGTCCTGACTTTC
abundance: NA; v_gene: TRBV7-8; j_gene: TRBJ2-2; d_gene: NA; CDR3aa: CASEVRLGGTGELFF; CDR3nt: TGTGCCAGCGAAGTAAGGCTCGGGGGAACCGGGGAGCTGTTTTTT
abundance: NA; v_gene: TRBV30; j_gene: TRBJ1-3; d_gene: NA; CDR3aa: CAWSGVSGNTIYF; CDR3nt: TGTGCCTGGAGTGGGGTCTCTGGAAACACCATATATTTT
abundance: NA; v_gene: TRBV30; j_gene: TRBJ2-3; d_gene: NA; CDR3aa: CAWSVFLRTSTDTQYF; CDR3nt: TGTGCCTGGAGTGTGTTTCTGAGAACTAGCACAGATACGCAGTATTTT
abundance: NA; v_gene: TRBV7-2; j_gene: TRBJ2-1; d_gene: TRBD1; CDR3aa: CASSWDRQYNEQFF; CDR3nt: TGTGCCAGCAGCTGGGACAGACAATACAATGAGCAGTTCTTC
abundance: NA; v_gene: TRBV6-6; j_gene: TRBJ2-7; d_gene: TRBD1; CDR3aa: CASSYAQGTDYEQYF; CDR3nt: TGTGCCAGCAGTTACGCACAAGGGACAGACTACGAGCAGTACTTC
abundance: NA; v_gene: TRBV5-1; j_gene: TRBJ1-2; d_gene: NA; CDR3aa: CASSLDTDSPYGYTF; CDR3nt: TGCGCCAGCAGCTTGGATACCGACTCACCCTATGGCTACACCTTC
abundance: NA; v_gene: TRBV7-2; j_gene: TRBJ2-7; d_gene: NA; CDR3aa: CASSSGLPSYEQYF; CDR3nt: TGTGCCAGCAGCTCGGGACTTCCCTCCTACGAGCAGTACTTC
abundance: NA; v_gene: TRBV18; j_gene: TRBJ2-5; d_gene: TRBD1; CDR3aa: CASSPNRGNRETQYF; CDR3nt: TGTGCCAGCTCACCCAACAGGGGAAATAGGGAGACCCAGTACTTC
abundance: NA; v_gene: TRBV29-1; j_gene: TRBJ2-7; d_gene: TRBD1; CDR3aa: CSVSGRQGAREQYF; CDR3nt: TGCAGCGTTTCCGGGAGACAGGGGGCGAGAGAGCAGTACTTC
abundance: NA; v_gene: TRBV28; j_gene: TRBJ2-7; d_gene: TRBD2; CDR3aa: CASSLSGRISYEQYF; CDR3nt: TGTGCCAGCAGTCTTAGCGGGAGGATCTCCTACGAGCAGTACTTC
abundance: NA; v_gene: TRBV7-2; j_gene: TRBJ2-1; d_gene: TRBD2; CDR3aa: CASSLVGTSGNNEQFF; CDR3nt: TGTGCCAGCAGCTTAGTTGGGACTAGCGGTAACAATGAGCAGTTCTTC
abundance: NA; v_gene: TRBV5-1; j_gene: TRBJ2-1; d_gene: NA; CDR3aa: CASSPGLEDEQFF; CDR3nt: TGCGCCAGCAGCCCGGGACTGGAGGATGAGCAGTTCTTC
abundance: NA; v_gene: TRBV6-6; j_gene: TRBJ1-5; d_gene: NA; CDR3aa: CASSGDILYQPQHF; CDR3nt: TGTGCCAGCAGTGGGGACATCCTATATCAGCCCCAGCATTTT
abundance: NA; v_gene: TRBV7-2; j_gene: TRBJ1-4; d_gene: NA; CDR3aa: CASSFGPTNEKLFF; CDR3nt: TGTGCCAGCAGCTTCGGCCCAACTAATGAAAAACTGTTTTTT
abundance: NA; v_gene: TRBV9; j_gene: TRBJ1-3; d_gene: NA; CDR3aa: CASSVGEGILGNTIYF; CDR3nt: TGTGCCAGCAGCGTAGGTGAGGGTATTCTAGGAAACACCATATATTTT
abundance: NA; v_gene: TRBV30; j_gene: TRBJ1-2; d_gene: TRBD1; CDR3aa: CAWSVGRGFRGYTF; CDR3nt: TGTGCCTGGAGTGTAGGCAGGGGGTTTCGGGGCTACACCTTC
abundance: NA; v_gene: TRBV27; j_gene: TRBJ1-1; d_gene: TRBD1; CDR3aa: CASSVDRGATEAFF; CDR3nt: TGTGCCAGCAGTGTGGACAGGGGAGCGACTGAAGCTTTCTTT
abundance: NA; v_gene: TRBV19; j_gene: TRBJ1-1; d_gene: NA; CDR3aa: CASSTQGYTEAFF; CDR3nt: TGTGCCAGTAGTACCCAAGGATACACTGAAGCTTTCTTT
abundance: NA; v_gene: TRBV13; j_gene: TRBJ1-2; d_gene: NA; CDR3aa: CASSGLKEAVSYGYTF; CDR3nt: TGTGCCAGCAGCGGCCTCAAGGAGGCCGTCAGCTATGGCTACACCTTC
abundance: NA; v_gene: TRBV15; j_gene: TRBJ2-1; d_gene: NA; CDR3aa: CATSREVHNEQFF; CDR3nt: TGTGCCACCAGCAGAGAAGTGCACAATGAGCAGTTCTTC
abundance: NA; v_gene: TRBV29-1; j_gene: TRBJ2-5; d_gene: NA; CDR3aa: CSASWSGAGETQYF; CDR3nt: TGCAGCGCCTCCTGGTCGGGGGCAGGAGAGACCCAGTACTTC
abundance: NA; v_gene: TRBV18; j_gene: TRBJ1-2; d_gene: NA; CDR3aa: CASSPGRGSYGYTF; CDR3nt: TGTGCCAGCTCACCGGGTCGGGGATCCTATGGCTACACCTTC
abundance: NA; v_gene: TRBV9; j_gene: TRBJ2-3; d_gene: TRBD1; CDR3aa: CASSGRTGGTDTQYF; CDR3nt: TGTGCCAGCAGCGGCCGGACAGGGGGCACAGATACGCAGTATTTT
abundance: NA; v_gene: TRBV5-1; j_gene: TRBJ2-3; d_gene: NA; CDR3aa: CASSLQQPGTDTQYF; CDR3nt: TGCGCCAGCAGCTTGCAGCAACCAGGTACAGATACGCAGTATTTT
abundance: NA; v_gene: TRBV29-1; j_gene: TRBJ1-2; d_gene: NA; CDR3aa: CSVDVVYGYTF; CDR3nt: TGCAGCGTTGATGTTGTCTATGGCTACACCTTC
abundance: once; v_gene: TRBV15; j_gene: TRBJ1-2; d_gene: NA; CDR3aa: CATSSTMDSIGYTF; CDR3nt: TGTGCCACCAGCAGTACCATGGACAGTATTGGCTACACCTTC
abundance: NA; v_gene: TRBV4-2; j_gene: TRBJ2-2; d_gene: TRBD1; CDR3aa: CASSQVPQGAVTGELFF; CDR3nt: TGTGCCAGCAGCCAAGTACCACAGGGGGCCGTGACAGGGGAGCTGTTTTTT
abundance: NA; v_gene: TRBV11-1; j_gene: TRBJ2-7; d_gene: NA; CDR3aa: CASSSSLPYEQYF; CDR3nt: TGTGCCAGCAGCTCGTCCCTTCCCTACGAGCAGTACTTC
abundance: NA; v_gene: TRBV15; j_gene: TRBJ1-2; d_gene: NA; CDR3aa: CATSRALGAGGYTF; CDR3nt: TGTGCCACCAGCAGAGCACTTGGGGCGGGTGGCTACACCTTC
abundance: NA; v_gene: TRBV5-8; j_gene: TRBJ1-1; d_gene: NA; CDR3aa: CASSKTRAGNTEAFF; CDR3nt: TGTGCCAGCAGCAAAACCAGGGCGGGGAACACTGAAGCTTTCTTT
abundance: NA; v_gene: TRBV2; j_gene: TRBJ2-5; d_gene: NA; CDR3aa: CASNLLGDFLRNQYF; CDR3nt: TGTGCCAGCAATCTCCTGGGTGACTTTTTGAGGAACCAGTACTTC
abundance: NA; v_gene: TRBV18; j_gene: TRBJ1-3; d_gene: NA; CDR3aa: CASSPLVGSRSSGNTIYF; CDR3nt: TGTGCCAGCTCTCCGCTTGTGGGCAGCCGGAGCTCTGGAAACACCATATATTTT
abundance: NA; v_gene: TRBV15; j_gene: TRBJ2-7; d_gene: TRBD2; CDR3aa: CATSSRTSGSYEQYF; CDR3nt: TGTGCCACCAGCAGCCGGACTAGCGGGAGTTACGAGCAGTACTTC
abundance: NA; v_gene: TRBV11-2; j_gene: TRBJ1-1; d_gene: NA; CDR3aa: CASSPDPLNTEAFF; CDR3nt: TGTGCCAGCAGCCCCGATCCTCTGAACACTGAAGCTTTCTTT